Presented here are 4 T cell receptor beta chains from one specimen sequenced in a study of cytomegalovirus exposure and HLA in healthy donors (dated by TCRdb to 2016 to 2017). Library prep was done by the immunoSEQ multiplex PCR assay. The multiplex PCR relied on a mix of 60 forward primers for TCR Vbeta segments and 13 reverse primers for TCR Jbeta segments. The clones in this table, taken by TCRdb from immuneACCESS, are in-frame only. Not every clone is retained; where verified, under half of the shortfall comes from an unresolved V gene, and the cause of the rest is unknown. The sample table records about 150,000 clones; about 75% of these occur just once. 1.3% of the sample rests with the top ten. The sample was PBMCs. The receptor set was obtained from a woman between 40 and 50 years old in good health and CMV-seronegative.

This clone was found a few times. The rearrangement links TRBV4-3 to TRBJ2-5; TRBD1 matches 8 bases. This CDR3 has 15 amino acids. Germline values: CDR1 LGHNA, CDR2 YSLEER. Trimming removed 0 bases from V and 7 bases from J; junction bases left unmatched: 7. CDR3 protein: CASSQEFDRGGTQYF. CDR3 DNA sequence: TGCGCCAGCAGCCAAGAGTTTGACAGGGGCGGGACCCAGTACTTC.

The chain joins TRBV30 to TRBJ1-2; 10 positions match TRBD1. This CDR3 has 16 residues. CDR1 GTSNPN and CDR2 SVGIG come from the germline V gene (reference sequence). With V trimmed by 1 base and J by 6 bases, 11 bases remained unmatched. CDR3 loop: CAWSDPLSGTGDGYTF. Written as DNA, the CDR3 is TGTGCCTGGAGTGACCCACTCTCCGGGACAGGGGATGGCTACACCTTC.

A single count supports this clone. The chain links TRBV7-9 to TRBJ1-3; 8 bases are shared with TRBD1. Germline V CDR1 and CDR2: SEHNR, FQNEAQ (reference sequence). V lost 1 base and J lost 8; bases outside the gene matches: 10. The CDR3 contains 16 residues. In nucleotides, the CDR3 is TGTGCCAGCAGCTTAGGACCGGGACAGGATGGGGACACCATATATTTT. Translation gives CASSLGPGQDGDTIYF.

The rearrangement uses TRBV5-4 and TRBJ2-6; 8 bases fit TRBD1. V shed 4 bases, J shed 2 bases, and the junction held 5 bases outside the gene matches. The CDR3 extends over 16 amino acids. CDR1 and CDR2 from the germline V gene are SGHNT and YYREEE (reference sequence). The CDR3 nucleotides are TGTGCCAGCAGCCGTACAGGGGGTGCTGGGGCCAACGTCCTGACTTTC. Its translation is CASSRTGGAGANVLTF.